Described below is a single TCR beta chain sequence and its context. What it binds is not known. Profiling relied on immunoSEQ multiplex PCR, and the TCRdb table lists in-frame clones only, not all of them. The table records 99,000 or so clones, about four fifths of them present only once. These data come from a study of T cell responses to AZD1222 COVID-19 vaccine. The study, taken as a whole, reports: Donors, mostly white British, included more females; clonal diversity was possibly underestimated. Repertoires in all cases were sampled only once the peak T cell response had passed. Close to half of all spike-specific TCRs reportedly target regions of the variants that are unmutated.

V lost 4 bases and J lost 0; bases outside the gene matches: 4. The CDR3 loop spans 14 amino acids. CDR1 is SQVTM and CDR2 is ANQGSEA in the germline V gene. This clonotype was obtained from an adult in good health. The chain has TRBV29-1 and TRBJ1-2, with 8 bases lining up with TRBD1. Sequencing used peripheral blood, obtained on day 0 of AZD1222 vaccination. In DNA form, the CDR3 reads TGCAGCGTTGTTAGGACAGGGACTAACTATGGCTACACCTTC. It yields the protein CSVVRTGTNYGYTF.